This TCR beta chain was recovered during a study of CD8 T cells in Susac syndrome. V gave up 0 bases and J gave up 2 bases, with 16 bases separating them. CDR3 size: 17 residues. CDR1 and CDR2 (germline): SGHDN, FVKESK. CD8+ and CD4+ T cells from blood underwent TCR beta sequencing, which was carried out in a high-throughput format. RNA was extracted with the RNeasy kit, and a quantity of roughly 0.5 to 1 ug was reverse transcribed using random hexamers. TCRdb passed the immunoSEQ multiplex PCR reads through MiXCR, listing each CDR3 protein once. The table includes about 300,000 distinct CDR3 sequences, about 91% detected once.

The chain joins TRBV14 to TRBJ2-5; perhaps TRBD1 as D (6 bases). The clonotype was recovered from a human donor with multiple sclerosis. Sample: CD8+ T cells from PBMCs. CDR3 sequence (DNA): TGTGCCAGCAGCCAAGATTTCGTCGTAGGGGGACAAGAGACCCAGTACTTC. Amino acid sequence: CASSQDFVVGGQETQYF.